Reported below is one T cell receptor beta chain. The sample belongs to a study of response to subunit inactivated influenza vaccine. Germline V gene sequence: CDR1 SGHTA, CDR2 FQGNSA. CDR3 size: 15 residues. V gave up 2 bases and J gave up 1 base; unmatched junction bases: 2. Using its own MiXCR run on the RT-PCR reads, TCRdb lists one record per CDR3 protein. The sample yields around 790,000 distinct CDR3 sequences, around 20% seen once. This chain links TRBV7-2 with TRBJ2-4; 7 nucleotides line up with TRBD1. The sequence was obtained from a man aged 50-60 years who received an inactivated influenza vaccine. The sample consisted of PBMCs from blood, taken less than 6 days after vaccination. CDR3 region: CASSLIQGAKNIQYF. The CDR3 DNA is TGTGCCAGCAGCTTAATACAGGGGGCCAAAAACATTCAGTACTTC.